This T cell receptor (beta chain) was recovered during a study of cytomegalovirus exposure and HLA in healthy donors. Findings and limits, study-wide: Evidence from a later analysis indicated that most CMV-associated TCR beta chains looked HLA-restricted. It is likely that the observed cluster of highly shared sequence variants was a sequencing artifact.

V was clipped by 6 bases and J by 3 bases; unmatched bases: 10. The CDR3 spans 17 residues. CDR1 is SGHAT and CDR2 is FQNNGV in the germline V gene. About this clone: What it binds is not known.

PCR was performed using 60 Vbeta and 13 Jbeta primers. TCRdb's copy holds only in-frame clones and misses some; the assay was immunoSEQ multiplex PCR. This sample has about 140,000 clones, with more than 60% found just once. The sample was PBMCs. V usage is TRBV11-2 and J usage is TRBJ2-1; TRBD2 matches at 11 bases. The source is a male donor in good health and CMV-seronegative. CDR3 protein: CASSYRATSGDYNEQFF. The CDR3 DNA sequence: TGTGCCAGCAGTTATAGAGCGACTAGCGGGGACTACAATGAGCAGTTCTTC.